The subject of this entry is one TCR beta chain. Mismatch with germline at one junction end may stem from a read error. An amount of RNA that ranged from about 0.45 to 1 ug was reverse transcribed with random hexamers. A single record per CDR3 protein comes from TCRdb applying MiXCR to the immunoSEQ multiplex PCR reads. The sample has roughly 200,000 distinct CDR3 sequences; roughly nine tenths are singletons. The data derive from a study of CD8 T cells in Susac syndrome. Germline CDR1 LGHDT, CDR2 YNNKEL (reference sequence). CDR3 size: 13 residues. The receptor was isolated from a human donor with Susac syndrome. The sample was CD4+ T cells from PBMCs. This chain joins TRBV3-1 and TRBJ2-4; TRBD1 might be the D (5 bases). CDR3 bases: TGTGCCAGCAGCCAAACAGGCTTACCAACCATATTGTTC. It encodes CASSQTGLPTILF.